This TCR beta chain originates from a study of T-cell reconstitution after alpha-beta-depleted transplantation in children. Study conclusions and caveats: There were reportedly several hundred expanded graft clones from which alpha-beta T cells came about two months after transplant. Some patients' high day-60 TCRbeta diversity was traced to surviving recipient T cells and thymic progenitors. At the one-year point after transplant, T-cell counts and TCRbeta diversity were found to come mostly from T cells that had been newly produced.

TCRbeta library construction was performed incorporating unique molecular identifiers. TCRdb reanalysed the PCR reads using MiXCR and keeps one entry per CDR3 protein. Among about 440,000 distinct CDR3 sequences listed, around 46% were seen once. With regard to this clonotype: Antigen unknown.

Trimming left V 11 bases short and J 2 bases short, with 12 bases between. CDR1 MNHNS and CDR2 SASEGT come from the germline V gene. This CDR3 is 12 amino acids long. This chain joins TRBV6-1 and TRBJ1-2; tentative D call: TRBD1 (6 bases). This specimen consisted of PBMCs, obtained before TCRalphabeta/CD19-depleted stem cell transplant. This receptor was taken from a girl aged 2 to 10 with aplastic anemia, due to receive a stem cell transplant. CDR3: CAGLTGNYGYTF. The CDR3 DNA follows: TGTGCCGGCCTTACAGGGAACTATGGCTACACCTTC.